The clone carrying this T cell receptor beta chain was detected only a few times. Assay used: immunoSEQ multiplex PCR; TCRdb lists only in-frame clones, some missing. The data show 240,000 or so clones, with about 68% seen just once and about 3.5% held by the top ten. The CDR3 totals 15 residues. This sample was taken from a study of blood T cell repertoires in COVID-19. The V and J genes are TRBV21-1 and TRBJ1-3; the D call of TRBD1 is as the table states it, not checked on the DNA. TRBV21-1 is tagged as a pseudogene. The sequence was collected from a woman of 80 years or more with acute or convalescent COVID-19. The sample taken for sequencing was peripheral blood. This chain's CDR3 is CASSRYRGFGNTIYF. CDR3 sequence (DNA): TGTGCCAGCAGCCGGTACAGGGGATTCGGAAACACCATATATTTT.